This T cell receptor beta chain stems from a study of beta chain features in type 1 diabetes (dated by TCRdb to the late 2010s). General notes on the study: Mean age, gender distribution, total cell number and subset yield did not differ between patients and healthy donors. Across all samples, some 99 million sorted cells were examined, and cell number per subset correlated strongly with RNA yield. The study compared TCRB repertoires of sorted circulating CD4+ T cell subsets between recently diagnosed type 1 diabetes patients and matched healthy donors. Naive and central memory subsets were obtained from all 30 or so donors, but regulatory and stem cell-like memory subsets were isolated from only 8 patients and roughly 8 healthy donors. Study-wide conclusions, independent of this receptor: In all four CD4+ subsets, TCRB CDR3 length was moderately but significantly shorter in type 1 diabetes patients. Only small numbers of individuals were included in the HLA sub-analyses, which left unresolved whether HLA type had any influence on TCRB rearrangement. PCR might favor shorter templates, but patient and control samples were amplified and corrected together, so any skew would affect both groups equally. Because cDNA rather than genomic DNA was sequenced, highly expressing activated cells could have been over-represented, although no difference in activation and CD3 levels was found between groups. At VDJ recombination sites, patients with type 1 diabetes made fewer insertions and deleted more nucleotides, a pattern implying thymic rearrangement abnormalities. Naive, central memory and regulatory TCRB repertoires appeared to be more similar among patients than among healthy donors.

From each donor, a single peripheral blood sample of 90 to 150 mL on average was drawn into heparinised tubes. Naive, central memory, regulatory and stem cell-like memory CD4+ T cells were sorted on a BD FACSAria II using a panel including CD45RO, CCR7, CD25, CD127, CD95 and CD27. A purity above 95% was achieved for all sorted populations. PBMCs were separated immediately by Lymphoprep density gradient centrifugation and were stained directly, without being cultured. So that batch effects would be minimized, each experiment stained and sorted samples in pairs, pairing one healthy donor with one patient. A word on this clone: The target of this receptor is not known. No much larger clonotype is one base removed from it; base qualities were not supplied.

The cysteine opens and the phenylalanine closes a CDR3 of 18 amino acids. Of all the DNA, just the CDR3 is kept, 54 bases in frame from base 1. CDR1 and CDR2, per the germline V gene, are SGHTA and FQGNSA. V is pared back by 0 bases and J by 0 bases, with 12 bases lying between the germline termini. The entire amount of isolated RNA was reverse transcribed using the High Capacity cDNA Reverse Transcription Kit, so the sequenced TCRB transcripts were expressed ones. Deep immunoSEQ sequencing was applied to naive, central memory and regulatory T cell samples, giving an average of roughly 3.5 million total reads per sample. After sorted cells were lysed in RLT buffer, RNA was extracted with DNase-treated RNeasy Micro or Mini kits, with the choice depending on cell number. Each cell subset was processed separately to prevent cross-contamination, with patient and healthy donor samples processed together. The immunoSEQ multiplex PCR was used to amplify TCRB sequences from cDNA, yielding 87-bp fragments that span the CDR3 region. Amplicons were sequenced on the Illumina HiSeq platform. Per the authors' processing: PCR bias was corrected computationally using synthetic template baselines, and reads within Hamming distance 2 were collapsed, with unmergeable singletons discarded. Reads were aligned against IMGT so that V, D and J genes, CDR3 length and insertions or deletions at six rearrangement sites could be assigned. Within each subset, clonotype counts were normalized to sorted cell number, and only after that were true diversity and Gini coefficients computed with the tcR R package. Repertoire sharing was quantified using the overlap coefficient calculated on TCRB nucleotide sequences. Out-of-frame TCRB sequences from naive cells were analyzed as a proxy for the pre-selection repertoire. TCRdb stores this immuneACCESS table with in-frame sequences only. Part of the clones is absent; in the studies checked, under half of the shortfall reflects unresolved V genes, and no reason is known for the rest. The V and J calls and clone size come from that table; D and trimming were worked out from the DNA. The sample has around 400,000 clones on record, around an eighth of them singletons. The top ten clones comprise 0.017% of the sample.

This clonotype originated in a man in his late teens or twenties in good health. Material: naive CD4+ T cells from blood. This specimen's cell subset or site label, per the study, means: true naive CD4+ T cells. The chain is encoded by TRBV7-2 joined to TRBJ2-6; TRBD2 is a possible D gene, resting on 5 matching bases. The bases read TGTGCCAGCAGCTTAGCCGCGGGCGGTGGCTCTGGGGCCAACGTCCTGACTTTC. Its translation is CASSLAAGGGSGANVLTF.